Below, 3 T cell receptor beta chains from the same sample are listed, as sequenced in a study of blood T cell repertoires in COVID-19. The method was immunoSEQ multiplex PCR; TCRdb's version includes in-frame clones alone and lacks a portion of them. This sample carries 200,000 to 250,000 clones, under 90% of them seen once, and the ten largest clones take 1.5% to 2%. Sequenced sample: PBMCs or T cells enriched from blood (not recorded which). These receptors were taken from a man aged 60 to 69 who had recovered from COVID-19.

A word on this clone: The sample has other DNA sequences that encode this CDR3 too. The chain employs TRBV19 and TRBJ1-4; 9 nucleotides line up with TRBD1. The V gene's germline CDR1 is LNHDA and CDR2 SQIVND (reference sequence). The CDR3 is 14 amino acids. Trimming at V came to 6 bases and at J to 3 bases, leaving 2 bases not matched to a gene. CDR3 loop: CASSWTGANEKLFF. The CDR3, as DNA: TGTGCCAGTAGCTGGACAGGGGCTAATGAAAAACTGTTTTTT.

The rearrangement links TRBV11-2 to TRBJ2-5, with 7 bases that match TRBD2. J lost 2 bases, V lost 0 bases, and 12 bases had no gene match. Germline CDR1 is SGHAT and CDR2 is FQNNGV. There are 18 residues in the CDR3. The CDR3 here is CASSLDGGWGAGQETQYF. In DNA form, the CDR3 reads TGTGCCAGCAGCTTAGATGGGGGATGGGGAGCGGGACAAGAGACCCAGTACTTC.

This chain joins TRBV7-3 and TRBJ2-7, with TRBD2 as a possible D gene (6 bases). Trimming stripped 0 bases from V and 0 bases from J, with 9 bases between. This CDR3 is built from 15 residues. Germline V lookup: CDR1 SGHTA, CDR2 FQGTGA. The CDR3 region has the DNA TGTGCCAGCAGCTTAACGGCGGGGAGCTCCTACGAGCAGTACTTC. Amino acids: CASSLTAGSSYEQYF.